These 32 T cell receptor beta chains were sequenced from one sample in a study of T cell repertoires in cytomegalovirus infection. TCRdb redid the calling of the reads with MiXCR, one entry per CDR3 protein. The data show 230,000 or so distinct CDR3 sequences, over 15% seen once. Material: CD8+ T cells from PBMCs. The receptors derive from a human donor in good health (CMV status not recorded). Some clones in this sample may be carry-over from other donors' samples.

This clonotype came up a few times. The V gene is TRBV25-1, the J gene TRBJ2-1, with 9 nucleotides matching TRBD2. CDR1 and CDR2 (germline): MGHDK, SYGVNS. J lost 8 bases, V lost 2 bases, and 10 bases had no gene match. The CDR3 covers 16 residues. CDR3 sequence (DNA): TGTGCCAGCAGTGAAGAAGTAGCGGGGGTGGAGGATGAGCAGTTCTTC. This gives the protein CASSEEVAGVEDEQFF. Together with reference TRBV25-1 and TRBJ2-1, the CDR3 gives the full variable domain: EADIYQTPRYLVIGTGKKITLECSQTMGHDKMYWYQQDPGMELHLIHYSYGVNSTEKGDLSSESTVSRIRTEHFPLTLESARPSHTSQYLCASSEEVAGVEDEQFFGPGTRLTVL.

This clonotype was observed at least ten times. The rearrangement joins TRBV11-2 to TRBJ2-7; tentatively, D is TRBD2 (6 bases). The germline CDR1 and CDR2 sequences are SGHAT and FQNNGV. Trimming took off 1 base at V and 6 bases at J, with 19 bases between the two ends. The CDR3 extends over 16 amino acids. CDR3 sequence reads: CASSLVGGSRPAEQYF. The CDR3 nucleotides are TGTGCCAGCAGCTTAGTTGGGGGGAGTAGGCCCGCCGAGCAGTACTTC.

The V call is TRBV6-5, the J call TRBJ2-3; 7 bases are a match to TRBD2. Trimming removed 6 bases from V and 1 base from J; junction bases left unmatched: 10. Germline V CDR1 and CDR2: MNHEY, SVGAGI. The CDR3 contains 16 residues. The CDR3 loop reads CASRHVAGLGTDTQYF. Here the CDR3 DNA reads TGTGCCAGCAGACACGTAGCGGGCCTAGGCACAGATACGCAGTATTTT.

The rearrangement links TRBV11-2 to TRBJ2-2; perhaps TRBD1 as D (6 bases). Germline assignment: CDR1 SGHAT and CDR2 FQNNGV. CDR3 length: 16 residues. V shed 1 base and J shed 3 bases, with 12 bases lying between them. In nucleotides, the CDR3 is TGTGCCAGCAGCTTAGTTTGGGGGCGAGACACCGGGGAGCTGTTTTTT. Amino acid sequence: CASSLVWGRDTGELFF.

In its sample, this clonotype was seen a few times. V is TRBV13 and J is TRBJ2-1; 10 nucleotides align to TRBD2. Germline-derived CDR1 and CDR2 are PRHDT and FYEKMQ (reference sequence). CDR3 size: 15 residues. Trimming took 5 bases from V and 2 from J; bases not matched to a gene: 3. CDR3 loop: CASSKRGGPYNEQFF. Written as DNA, the CDR3 is TGTGCCAGCAGCAAGCGGGGGGGCCCCTACAATGAGCAGTTCTTC.

Only a few counts were recorded for this clonotype. The chain recombines TRBV7-2 with TRBJ1-2; TRBD1 might be the D (5 bases). Looked up from germline, CDR1 is SGHTA and CDR2 is FQGNSA. The CDR3 is 16 residues long. Deletions cut 2 bases from V and 4 bases from J, with 17 bases between. The CDR3 nucleotides are TGTGCCAGCAGCTTAATCCTCCACGGAGGGGCCTATGGCTACACCTTC. Its translation: CASSLILHGGAYGYTF.

The CDR3 loop reads CASSQDPYGQGHEQYF. CDR3 nucleotide sequence: TGCGCCAGCAGCCAAGATCCGTACGGACAGGGTCACGAGCAGTACTTC. The chain has TRBV4-3 and TRBJ2-7; 8 nucleotides align to TRBD1. The CDR3 totals 16 residues. V shed 0 bases and J 5 bases; nucleotides not matched to a gene: 9. CDR1 is LGHNA and CDR2 is YSLEER in the germline V gene.

The chain recombines TRBV7-9 with TRBJ1-1; 7 nucleotides align to TRBD1. This CDR3 region has 15 residues. Trimming took 5 bases from V and 4 from J; bases not matched to a gene: 10. CDR1 is SEHNR and CDR2 is FQNEAQ in the germline V gene (reference sequence). The CDR3 loop reads CASSPSTGSGTEAFF. In DNA form, the CDR3 reads TGTGCCAGCAGCCCATCGACAGGGAGTGGCACTGAAGCTTTCTTT.

This clonotype turned up a few times. V gene TRBV28 combines with J gene TRBJ2-7; D is unresolved. CDR3 size: 12 residues. The germline gives CDR1 MDHEN, CDR2 SYDVKM. V was clipped by 10 bases and J by 6 bases, with 16 bases between them. For the CDR3, the DNA is TGTGCCACCCGTCGACGGAGTCTCGAGCAGTACTTC. It translates to CATRRRSLEQYF.

A few counts support this clonotype. The chain couples TRBV12-3 or TRBV12-4 to TRBJ2-7; D gene uncertain. Trimming took off 10 bases at V and 2 bases at J, with 18 bases between the two ends. There are 14 residues in the CDR3. The CDR3 sequence: CAIGVGSSTYEQYF. For the CDR3, the DNA is TGTGCCATTGGGGTGGGCTCCTCCACCTACGAGCAGTACTTC.

The sample holds many counts of this clonotype. Here the CDR3 reads CASSSERGGHDEQFF. In DNA form, the CDR3 reads TGTGCCAGCAGTTCCGAGCGGGGGGGCCACGATGAGCAGTTCTTC. This chain connects TRBV7-6 to TRBJ2-1, with 10 positions matching TRBD2. The V and J ends lost 6 bases and 8 bases, in that order; junction bases with no gene match: 10. The CDR3 covers 15 residues. Germline V gene sequence: CDR1 SGHVS, CDR2 FNYEAQ.

CDR3: CASSQDERKPSIYGYTF. The CDR3 nucleotides read TGTGCCAGCAGCCAAGATGAACGGAAACCTTCTATTTATGGCTACACCTTC. V and J are TRBV3-1 and TRBJ1-2; D not resolved. Germline CDR1 reads LGHDT; CDR2 reads YNNKEL (reference sequence). The V end was cut by 0 bases, the J end by 5 bases, with 19 bases between. The CDR3 is 17 residues long.

Only a few counts were recorded for this clonotype. The chain recombines TRBV20-1 with TRBJ2-5; 14 bases match TRBD2. The CDR3 is 15 residues long. Germline V gene sequence: CDR1 DFQATT, CDR2 SNEGSKA (reference sequence). J lost 5 bases, V lost 5 bases, and 7 bases had no gene match. CDR3 bases: TGCAGTGCTCCGCGACTAGCGGGGGGGTGGGAGACCCAGTACTTC. It translates to CSAPRLAGGWETQYF.

This clonotype was observed a few times. J is TRBJ1-1 and V is TRBV2; 7 bases map to TRBD1. Germline CDR1 SNHLY, CDR2 FYNNEI. V trimming: 2 bases; J trimming: 7 bases; junction bases outside the gene matches: 10. This CDR3 spans 15 amino acids. Here the CDR3 reads CASSEKGQSLLEAFF. The DNA of the CDR3 is TGTGCCAGCAGTGAAAAGGGACAGAGTCTTCTTGAAGCTTTCTTT.

This clonotype was seen at least ten times. This chain connects TRBV6-2 or TRBV6-3 to TRBJ1-1, with 7 bases lining up with TRBD1. Germline loops: CDR1 MNHEY, CDR2 SVGEGT. The CDR3 contains 14 residues. The V segment lost 6 bases and the J segment 5 bases; nucleotides outside the gene matches: 9. The CDR3, as DNA: TGTGCCAGCAGCAGAACGACAGGGCGGACTGAAGCTTTCTTT. Translating it yields CASSRTTGRTEAFF.

The CDR3 protein is CASSLWQGGFYGYTF. The CDR3 bases are TGTGCCAGCAGCTTGTGGCAGGGGGGATTCTATGGCTACACCTTC. The gene calls are TRBV5-6 and TRBJ1-2; 7 bases map to TRBD1. The CDR3 is 15 amino acids. Trimming at V came to 1 base and at J to 4 bases, leaving 7 bases not matched to a gene. Germline CDR1 reads SGHDT; CDR2 reads YYEEEE.

There are many counts of this clonotype. The J gene is TRBJ2-5, the V gene TRBV6-6, with 8 bases matching TRBD2. V lost 6 bases, J lost 1 base, and 4 bases stayed unmatched. Germline CDR1 MNHNY, CDR2 SVGAGI (reference sequence). The CDR3 extends over 14 amino acids. In DNA, the CDR3 is TGTGCCAGCAGCTTCACTAGCGGCCAAGAGACCCAGTACTTC. It yields the protein CASSFTSGQETQYF.

This clonotype has at least ten counts. V is TRBV7-9 and J is TRBJ2-7; D is unresolved. Trimming cost V 2 bases and J 2 bases, with 10 bases left between them. The CDR3 is made up of 14 amino acids. The V gene's germline CDR1 is SEHNR and CDR2 FQNEAQ (reference sequence). The CDR3, as DNA: TGTGCCAGCAGCTTACCTGGCCCCCCCTACGAGCAGTACTTC. Amino acid sequence: CASSLPGPPYEQYF.

The rearrangement links TRBV29-1 to TRBJ1-4; D gene ambiguous. Germline CDR1 SQVTM, CDR2 ANQGSEA. This CDR3 has 16 residues. Trimming took off 1 base at V and 5 bases at J, with 17 bases between the two ends. The CDR3 sequence: CSVEVVSDGPNEKLFF. In DNA, the CDR3 is TGCAGCGTTGAAGTTGTTTCCGACGGCCCGAATGAAAAACTGTTTTTT.

This clonotype was seen a handful of times. The chain joins TRBV11-2 to TRBJ2-1; tentative D call: TRBD2 (6 bases). Germline values: CDR1 SGHAT, CDR2 FQNNGV. This CDR3 comprises 14 residues. Trimming cost V 5 bases and J 0 bases, with 8 bases left between them. The CDR3 nucleotides are TGTGCCAGCAGCGGGGGGATCTCCTACAATGAGCAGTTCTTC. Its translation is CASSGGISYNEQFF.

The table lists this clonotype with a few counts. The V and J genes are TRBV4-3 and TRBJ2-7; tentatively, D is TRBD1 or TRBD2 (5 bases each). V lost 1 base and J lost 1, with 11 bases in between. Germline loops: CDR1 LGHNA, CDR2 YSLEER. This CDR3 has 15 residues. CDR3: CASSQGRDASYEQYF. CDR3 in DNA: TGCGCCAGCAGCCAAGGACGGGACGCTTCCTACGAGCAGTACTTC.

This clonotype was seen many times. This chain links TRBV7-9 with TRBJ2-2; tentatively, D is TRBD1 (6 bases). Deletions cut 5 bases from V and 2 bases from J, with 15 bases between. The CDR3 is made up of 16 amino acids. Germline CDR1 and CDR2: SEHNR and FQNEAQ (reference sequence). This CDR3 is CASSPPEGVNTGELFF. The CDR3 region has the DNA TGTGCCAGCAGCCCGCCCGAGGGGGTAAACACCGGGGAGCTGTTTTTT.

This chain joins TRBV29-1 and TRBJ1-1, with TRBD1 identical over 10 bases. The CDR3 runs to 13 residues. The V gene's germline CDR1 is SQVTM and CDR2 ANQGSEA. V shed 7 bases, J shed 1 base, and the junction held 3 bases outside the gene matches. CDR3 nucleotides: TGCAGCGCCGGACAGGGGGGGAACACTGAAGCTTTCTTT. It is translated as CSAGQGGNTEAFF.

This sequence joins TRBV12-3 or TRBV12-4 and TRBJ2-3, with TRBD1 as a possible D gene (6 bases). V was shortened by 6 bases and J by 5 bases, with 24 bases between the two germline ends. The CDR3 covers 17 residues. The CDR3 bases are TGTGCCAGCAGCCCCAAAGGGACATATACCCGCCGAGATACGCAGTATTTT. Translating it yields CASSPKGTYTRRDTQYF.

The chain is built from TRBV28 and TRBJ2-6; no clear D. The V gene's germline CDR1 is MDHEN and CDR2 SYDVKM. This CDR3 has 13 amino acids. V was trimmed by 2 bases and J by 3 bases, leaving 2 bases between them. This chain's CDR3 is CASSLGGANVLTF. The DNA of the CDR3 is TGTGCCAGCAGTTTAGGTGGGGCCAACGTCCTGACTTTC. Together with reference TRBV28 and TRBJ2-6, the CDR3 gives the full variable domain: DVKVTQSSRYLVKRTGEKVFLECVQDMDHENMFWYRQDPGLGLRLIYFSYDVKMKEKGDIPEGYSVSREKKERFSLILESASTNQTSMYLCASSLGGANVLTFGAGSRLTVL.

The chain links TRBV5-5 to TRBJ1-1, with a tentative D call TRBD1 (5 bases). From germline, CDR1 is SGHKS and CDR2 YYEKEE (reference sequence). V lost 4 bases and J 0 bases, leaving 13 bases between the germline ends. The CDR3 spans 15 residues. CDR3 protein: CASSPRQRMNTEAFF. The CDR3 DNA is TGTGCCAGCAGCCCTAGACAGAGAATGAACACTGAAGCTTTCTTT.

This clonotype was detected ten times or more. The genes are TRBV7-6 and TRBJ2-1; TRBD2 agrees at 9 bases. This CDR3 spans 16 amino acids. With V trimmed by 5 bases and J by 5 bases, 10 bases remained unmatched. CDR1 and CDR2 (germline): SGHVS, FNYEAQ. For the CDR3, the DNA is TGTGCCAGCAGCCTACTTGCCGCGGGGGGGAACAATGAGCAGTTCTTC. This encodes CASSLLAAGGNNEQFF.

V usage is TRBV6-8 and J usage is TRBJ1-1, with TRBD1 matching over 9 bases. The trim removed 6 bases at V and 3 bases at J, leaving 5 bases unmatched. The CDR3 consists of 14 residues. Germline V gene sequence: CDR1 MNHGY, CDR2 SAAAGT. The CDR3 region is CASRRGQGDTEAFF. The CDR3 DNA sequence: TGTGCCAGCAGACGGGGACAGGGCGACACTGAAGCTTTCTTT.

In regard to this clonotype: A much larger clone is a single base away; this may be a read error. This chain uses TRBV28 with TRBJ1-3; D not resolved. The CDR3 length is 15 residues. CDR1 and CDR2 from the germline V gene are MDHEN and SYDVKM. The CDR3 is CASSLWASSENTIYF. The CDR3 coding sequence is TGTGCCAGCAGTTTGTGGGCAAGCTCTGAAAACACCATATATTTT. Looking up the rest from reference TRBV28 and TRBJ1-3 gives the full variable domain: DVKVTQSSRYLVKRTGEKVFLECVQDMDHENMFWYRQDPGLGLRLIYFSYDVKMKEKGDIPEGYSVSREKKERFSLILESASTNQTSMYLCASSLWASSENTIYFGEGSWLTVV.

This clonotype has just a few counts. The V call is TRBV19, the J call TRBJ1-5, with D possibly being TRBD1 (6 bases). Trimming removed 9 bases from V and 0 bases from J, with 12 bases in between. CDR1 and CDR2 from the germline V gene are LNHDA and SQIVND (reference sequence). CDR3 length: 14 amino acids. CDR3 region: CARRDRHSNQPQHF. The CDR3 coding sequence is TGTGCCAGACGCGACAGGCATAGCAATCAGCCCCAGCATTTT.

This clonotype was seen only a few times. V usage is TRBV20-1 and J usage is TRBJ1-1; D gene uncertain. The CDR3 is 16 residues long. Germline lookup yields CDR1 DFQATT and CDR2 SNEGSKA (reference sequence). The germline V and J ends were trimmed by 0 bases and 0 bases, with 14 bases remaining between them. CDR3 in amino acids: CSARELAEGMNTEAFF. As DNA, the CDR3 is TGCAGTGCTAGAGAGTTGGCGGAGGGAATGAACACTGAAGCTTTCTTT.

This clonotype appeared a few times. This chain connects TRBV5-4 to TRBJ2-5; 10 nucleotides match TRBD2. The CDR3 length is 15 residues. V lost 2 bases, J lost 5 bases, and 6 bases stayed unmatched. Germline loops: CDR1 SGHNT, CDR2 YYREEE (reference sequence). DNA for the CDR3: TGTGCCAGCAGCTTAGCGGGGGGGCCTTTGGAGACCCAGTACTTC. This translates into CASSLAGGPLETQYF.